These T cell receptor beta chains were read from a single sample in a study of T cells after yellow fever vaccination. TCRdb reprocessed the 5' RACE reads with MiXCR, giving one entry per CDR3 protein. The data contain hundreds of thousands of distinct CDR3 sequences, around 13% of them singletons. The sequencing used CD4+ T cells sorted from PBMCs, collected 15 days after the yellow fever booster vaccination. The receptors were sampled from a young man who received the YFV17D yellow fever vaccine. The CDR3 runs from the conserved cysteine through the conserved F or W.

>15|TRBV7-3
CASSSSSQPTDTQYF
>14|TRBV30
CAWRDRGPQDTQYF
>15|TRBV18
CASSPTPGTLDGYTF
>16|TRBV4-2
CASDDRGQGAKNIQYF
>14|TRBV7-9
CASSLEGLGTEAFF
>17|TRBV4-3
CASSQGVYAANTGELFF
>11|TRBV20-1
CSASGGEVQYF
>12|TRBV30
CAWTPAGYGYTF
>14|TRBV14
CASSQVHWGNEQFF
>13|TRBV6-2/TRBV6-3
CASSSFHQETQYF
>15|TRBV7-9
CASSWTSGAGDTQYF
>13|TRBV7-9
CASSQIGTGEAFF
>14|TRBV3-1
CASSLRDPEGTQYF
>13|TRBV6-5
CASSVTIEKKLFF
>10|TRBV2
CASSAAEAFF
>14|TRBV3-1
CASSRGLVPGELFF
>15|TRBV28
CASSAPGDGNYGYTF
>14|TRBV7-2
CASSSGGAKNIQYF
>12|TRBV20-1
CSASGGDSPLHF
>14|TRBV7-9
CASSSSFRRGEAFF
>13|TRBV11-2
CASSMGAQETQYF
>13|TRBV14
CASSPSFVPTQYF
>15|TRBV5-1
CASSRGSPSYNEQFF
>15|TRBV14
CASSRGLKNTGELFF
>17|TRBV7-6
CASSGAGLGGPGNTIYF
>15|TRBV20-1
CSARERRGGVDTQYF
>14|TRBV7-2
CASSVGHLNTEAFF
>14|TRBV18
CASSTQGGTDTQYF
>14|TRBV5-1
CASSDWDDTGELFF
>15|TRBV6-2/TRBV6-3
CASRPRGRSTDTQYF
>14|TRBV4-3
CASSQIRGSGEQYF
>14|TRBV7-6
CASSLGTGRNTIYF
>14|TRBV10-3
CAISEPGNKNIQYF
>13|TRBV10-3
CAISGTANTEAFF
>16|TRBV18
CASSPAAFSGANVLTF
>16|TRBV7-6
CASSLAPGLVSPKLFF
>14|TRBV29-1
CSVASASGANVLTF
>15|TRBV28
CASSLAGGITDTQYF
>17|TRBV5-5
CASTSYWTPGLNTEAFF
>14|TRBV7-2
CASSLTGGRDEQFF
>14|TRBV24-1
CATGIAGGLNEQFF
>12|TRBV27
CAVVTGTSGTRF
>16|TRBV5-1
CASSLEPGMGNTEAFF
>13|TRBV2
CASSYDWDQTQYF
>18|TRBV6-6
CASSHDRGRPFGNQPQHF
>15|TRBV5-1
CASSIGQGGNTEAFF
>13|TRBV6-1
CASSLTGDRPQHF
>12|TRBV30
CAWNARAGEQFF
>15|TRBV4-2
CASSQEAYSRNEQFF
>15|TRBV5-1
CASSLRGTPAGELFF
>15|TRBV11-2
CASSLDPDRGDTIYF
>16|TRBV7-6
CASSREAQYSNQPQHF
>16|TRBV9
CASSVAASGRTDTQYF
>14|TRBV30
CAWTTDRGQAGYTF